This is a list of T cell receptor beta chains from one sample in a study of blood T cell repertoires in COVID-19. Only in-frame clones appear in the TCRdb table, and some are missing; sequencing was by immunoSEQ multiplex PCR. This table has 300,000 to 350,000 clones, around 87% appearing once. The sequenced sample was PBMCs or T cells enriched from blood (not recorded which). The receptors here all came from a woman between 18 and 29 years old with acute COVID-19. The CDR3 runs from the conserved cysteine through the conserved F or W. The order of the fields is J gene, clone size, V gene, D gene, CDR3 protein, CDR3 DNA. A D gene is named only where the DNA matches it firmly. A row's size may be missing; if present it is once, few, many or a size class.

TRBJ2-3	few	TRBV30	NA	CAWSVRVSTPSTDTQYF	TGTGCCTGGAGTGTTCGGGTGTCCACGCCTAGCACAGATACGCAGTATTTT
TRBJ1-2	NA	TRBV19	NA	CASSMGGRGYTF	TGTGCCAGTAGTATGGGGGGACGCGGCTACACCTTC
TRBJ2-7	NA	TRBV16	TRBD1	CASSRRGYEQYF	TGTGCCAGCAGCCGCAGGGGGTACGAGCAGTACTTC
TRBJ1-1	NA	TRBV27	NA	CASSDHGQKRAFF	TGTGCCAGCAGTGATCATGGTCAGAAAAGAGCTTTCTTT
TRBJ1-4	NA	TRBV14	TRBD1	CASSRTGLLGKLFF	TGTGCCAGCAGCCGGACAGGGCTTTTAGGAAAACTGTTTTTT
TRBJ2-7	NA	TRBV2	NA	CASTDFNFYEQYF	TGTGCCAGCACTGACTTTAATTTTTACGAGCAGTACTTC
TRBJ1-2	NA	TRBV7-9	NA	CASSLAWTANGYTF	TGTGCCAGCAGCTTAGCCTGGACAGCTAATGGCTACACCTTC
TRBJ2-1	once	TRBV5-1	NA	CASSLALEEQFF	TGCGCCAGCAGCTTGGCCCTTGAGGAGCAGTTCTTC
TRBJ1-3	NA	TRBV29-1	TRBD1	CSVDSGGGNTIYF	TGCAGCGTTGACTCAGGGGGAGGAAACACCATATATTTT
TRBJ2-3	NA	TRBV7-3	TRBD2	CASSPGTSGTGTSPDTQYF	TGTGCCAGCAGCCCGGGGACTAGCGGGACTGGAACATCTCCAGATACGCAGTATTTT
TRBJ1-2	NA	TRBV19	NA	CASAEVEDSASYGYTF	TGTGCCAGTGCCGAGGTTGAGGACTCGGCGAGCTATGGCTACACCTTC
TRBJ2-3	NA	TRBV28	TRBD2	CASSWTSGITDTQYF	TGTGCCAGCAGTTGGACTAGCGGGATTACAGATACGCAGTATTTT
TRBJ1-1	NA	TRBV9	NA	CASSLQGEAEAFF	TGTGCCAGCAGCTTGCAGGGTGAGGCTGAAGCTTTCTTT
TRBJ2-4	NA	TRBV2	NA	CASRYDRAKNIQYF	TGTGCCAGCAGATATGACAGGGCCAAAAACATTCAGTACTTC
TRBJ2-2	NA	TRBV7-3	NA	CASSLSGNTGELFF	TGTGCCAGCAGCTTATCAGGGAACACCGGGGAGCTGTTTTTT
TRBJ2-7	once	TRBV7-9	TRBD2	CASSLPIAGGQSNSYEQYF	TGTGCCAGCAGCTTACCCATAGCGGGAGGACAATCCAACTCCTACGAGCAGTACTTC
TRBJ1-1	NA	TRBV9	NA	CASSVVGGSTEAFF	TGTGCCAGCAGCGTAGTGGGGGGGAGCACTGAAGCTTTCTTT
TRBJ1-1	NA	TRBV18	TRBD1	CASSPTGQLGHTEAFF	TGTGCCAGCTCACCTACGGGACAGCTTGGGCACACTGAAGCTTTCTTT
TRBJ2-2	NA	TRBV27	TRBD2	CASNLAGANTGELFF	TGTGCCAGCAACTTAGCGGGGGCGAACACCGGGGAGCTGTTTTTT
TRBJ2-3	NA	TRBV18	NA	CASSPGNTQYF	TGTGCCAGCTCACCAGGCAATACGCAGTATTTT
TRBJ1-1	NA	TRBV28	NA	CASRGRRTEAFF	TGTGCCAGCAGAGGACGGAGGACTGAAGCTTTCTTT
TRBJ2-1	NA	TRBV3-1/TRBV3-2	TRBD2	CASSPSFLAGGNEQFF	TGTGCCAGCAGCCCCTCTTTTCTAGCGGGAGGTAATGAGCAGTTCTTC
TRBJ1-2	NA	TRBV6-5	TRBD1	CASKNRGYTNYGYTF	TGTGCCAGCAAGAACAGGGGGTATACTAACTATGGCTACACCTTC
TRBJ1-4	NA	TRBV5-1	NA	CASSLTVTNEKLFF	TGCGCCAGCAGCTTAACAGTAACTAATGAAAAACTGTTTTTT
TRBJ2-7	NA	TRBV6-5	TRBD2	CASSYSTGGGDYEQYF	TGTGCCAGCAGTTACTCTACTGGCGGGGGGGATTACGAGCAGTACTTC
TRBJ2-3	NA	TRBV7-3	TRBD2	CASSLTLAGSTDTQYF	TGTGCCAGCAGCTTAACGCTAGCGGGGAGCACAGATACGCAGTATTTT
TRBJ1-4	NA	TRBV7-9	NA	CASSPIQGIDEKLFF	TGTGCCAGCAGCCCAATACAGGGAATCGATGAAAAACTGTTTTTT
TRBJ1-5	NA	TRBV24-1	NA	CATSDSINQPQHF	TGTGCCACCAGTGATTCCATCAATCAGCCCCAGCATTTT
TRBJ1-5	few	TRBV15	NA	CATSRDRTGYNQPQHF	TGTGCCACCAGCAGAGATCGGACGGGGTATAATCAGCCCCAGCATTTT
TRBJ2-1	NA	TRBV11-2	NA	CASRTLATEQFF	TGTGCCAGCAGAACTCTAGCGACCGAGCAGTTCTTC
TRBJ2-1	NA	TRBV7-9	TRBD2	CASSLVGAERESYNEQFF	TGTGCCAGCAGCTTAGTGGGGGCCGAGCGGGAGTCCTACAATGAGCAGTTCTTC
TRBJ1-4	NA	TRBV30	NA	CAWAQGLELFF	TGTGCCTGGGCCCAGGGGCTGGAACTGTTTTTT
TRBJ1-1	NA	TRBV7-9	TRBD1	CASTRDVTGGVEAFF	TGTGCCAGCACCAGAGATGTGACAGGGGGTGTAGAAGCTTTCTTT
TRBJ1-2	NA	TRBV2	TRBD1	CASNRGANYGYTF	TGTGCCAGCAACAGGGGTGCTAACTATGGCTACACCTTC
TRBJ2-3	NA	TRBV7-9	TRBD2	CASSLEGGRAMDTQYF	TGTGCCAGCAGCTTAGAGGGCGGGAGGGCCATGGATACGCAGTATTTT
TRBJ1-1	NA	TRBV12-3/TRBV12-4	NA	CASRTDGPTEAFF	TGTGCCAGCAGGACTGATGGCCCCACTGAAGCTTTCTTT
TRBJ2-1	NA	TRBV25-1	TRBD1	CASSELIQGAYNEQFF	TGTGCCAGCAGTGAATTGATACAGGGGGCTTACAATGAGCAGTTCTTC
TRBJ1-5	NA	TRBV18	TRBD1	CASSPMTGGGQPQHF	TGTGCCAGCTCACCAATGACAGGGGGCGGACAGCCCCAGCATTTT
TRBJ2-7	NA	TRBV10-2	NA	CASWGPSGEQYF	TGCGCCTCCTGGGGCCCCTCGGGCGAGCAGTACTTC
TRBJ1-5	NA	TRBV2	TRBD1	CASRNDRGRSQPQHF	TGTGCCAGCAGGAACGACAGGGGGCGATCTCAGCCCCAGCATTTT
TRBJ1-2	NA	TRBV2	TRBD1	CASSSGPGGAYGYTF	TGTGCCAGCAGTTCTGGTCCAGGGGGCGCCTATGGCTACACCTTC
TRBJ2-1	NA	TRBV6-5	TRBD1	CASGRGPGNEQFF	TGTGCCAGCGGCAGGGGGCCCGGCAATGAGCAGTTCTTC
TRBJ2-1	NA	TRBV5-6	TRBD2	CASSLGIAGYNEQFF	TGTGCCAGCAGCTTGGGTATAGCGGGTTACAATGAGCAGTTCTTC
TRBJ1-4	NA	TRBV11-2	NA	CASSLDPGWNEKLFF	TGTGCCAGCAGCTTAGATCCAGGGTGGAATGAAAAACTGTTTTTT
TRBJ1-5	NA	TRBV28	TRBD1	CASNPGQGARGNQPQHF	TGTGCCAGCAACCCGGGACAGGGGGCGCGAGGCAATCAGCCCCAGCATTTT
TRBJ2-1	NA	TRBV12-5	TRBD2	CASGRTSGRAPQGDEQFF	TGTGCTAGTGGCCGAACTAGCGGGAGGGCCCCTCAAGGGGATGAGCAGTTCTTC
TRBJ2-1	NA	TRBV10-2	TRBD2	CASSEGPSSGRVGEQFF	TGCGCCAGCAGTGAGGGCCCCTCTAGCGGGAGGGTGGGTGAGCAGTTCTTC
TRBJ1-6	few	TRBV11-2	NA	CASSLQGSSPLHF	TGTGCCAGCAGCTTGCAGGGGAGTTCACCCCTCCACTTT
TRBJ1-2	NA	TRBV7-9	NA	CASSTYRVGSYGYTF	TGTGCCAGCAGCACCTACAGGGTTGGTAGCTATGGCTACACCTTC
TRBJ1-2	many	TRBV18	NA	CASSPDSYYGYTF	TGTGCCAGCTCACCCGACAGCTACTATGGCTACACCTTC
TRBJ1-2	once	TRBV19	TRBD1	CASGGRDRDDYGYTF	TGTGCCAGTGGAGGACGGGACAGGGATGACTATGGCTACACCTTC
TRBJ2-7	NA	TRBV7-2	NA	CASSLSGGRNSYEQYF	TGTGCCAGCAGCCTCTCCGGAGGGAGGAATTCCTACGAGCAGTACTTC
TRBJ1-4	NA	TRBV6-5	NA	CASSYSQGDLEKLFF	TGTGCCAGCAGTTACTCTCAAGGGGATTTGGAAAAACTGTTTTTT
TRBJ1-2	NA	TRBV19	NA	CASSQLDSNYGYTF	TGTGCCAGTAGCCAATTGGACAGTAACTATGGCTACACCTTC
TRBJ2-1	NA	TRBV4-2	NA	CASSQDRGRRLFF	TGTGCCAGCAGCCAAGATAGGGGGAGACGCCTGTTCTTC
TRBJ2-7	NA	TRBV5-1	NA	CASSPGPSYEQYF	TGCGCCAGCAGCCCAGGGCCTTCCTACGAGCAGTACTTC
TRBJ2-1	NA	TRBV27	TRBD1	CASSFGRGQYEQFF	TGTGCCAGCAGTTTTGGCAGGGGGCAGTATGAGCAGTTCTTC
TRBJ2-1	NA	TRBV3-1/TRBV3-2	NA	CASKLSAGLYNEQFF	TGTGCCAGCAAGTTAAGCGCGGGACTTTACAATGAGCAGTTCTTC
TRBJ1-4	once	TRBV27	NA	CASSLQGPTNEKLFF	TGTGCCAGCAGTTTACAGGGGCCAACTAATGAAAAACTGTTTTTT